The 19 T cell receptor beta chains below were found in one sample sequenced in a study of CXCR3-negative and CXCR3-positive naive CD8 T cells. General study points: Naive cells positive for CXCR3 carried more hydrophobic TRB CDR3s than CXCR3-negative ones.

UMI-labeled TRB cDNA libraries were prepared by 5' RACE. TCRdb reprocessed the 5' RACE reads and keeps a single row for each CDR3 protein, giving no DNA. The repertoire shows some 130,000 distinct CDR3 sequences; the top ten hold 0.41%. Their specific antigens are unknown. Material for sequencing was naive CXCR3+ CD8+ T cells from blood. The subset here: CD45RO-CCR7+CD27+CD95- naive CD8+ T cells expressing CXCR3 (TNR3+). The receptors come from a human donor in good health. Some clones in this sample may be carry-over from other donors' samples.

The J gene is TRBJ2-3, the V gene TRBV7-9; the D call of TRBD2 rests on TCRdb alone, since no DNA is present to check it. Looked up from germline, CDR1 is SEHNR and CDR2 is FQNEAQ (reference sequence). This CDR3 has 16 amino acids. Here the CDR3 reads CASSSTSGGITDTQYF.

The chain has TRBV10-3 and TRBJ2-1; TCRdb indicates TRBD2, and absent DNA this call remains unverified. This CDR3 comprises 18 residues. Germline CDR1 ENHRY, CDR2 SYGVKD. The CDR3 here is CAISEPARPGIGRYEQFF.

The rearrangement links TRBV27 to TRBJ2-7; checking the TCRdb D call of TRBD1 is not possible without DNA. CDR3 size: 14 residues. The germline V gene encodes CDR1 MNHEY and CDR2 SMNVEV (reference sequence). CDR3 residues: CASSLRQGTYEQYF.

The gene calls are TRBV4-2 and TRBJ1-1. Germline CDR1 and CDR2: LGHNA and YNFKEQ. The CDR3 contains 15 residues. This CDR3 reads CASSQDGDITTEAFF.

The chain recombines TRBV6-5 with TRBJ2-1. The CDR3 contains 15 residues. The germline V gene encodes CDR1 MNHEY and CDR2 SVGAGI. CDR3 protein: CASSDQDKTYNEQFF.

This chain uses TRBV27 with TRBJ1-2; TCRdb outputs TRBD1, but without DNA this stays unchecked. Germline V lookup: CDR1 MNHEY, CDR2 SMNVEV (reference sequence). This CDR3 is built from 15 residues. The CDR3 is CASSWSGTELYGYTF.

CDR3 protein: CASTPGAGLNQPQHF. The chain couples TRBV7-9 to TRBJ1-5; the TRBD1 assignment by TCRdb is unverifiable without DNA. The germline V gene encodes CDR1 SEHNR and CDR2 FQNEAQ (reference sequence). This CDR3 region has 15 residues.

CDR3 sequence: CASSSQRTATGELFF. This chain links TRBV7-8 with TRBJ2-2; with no DNA, the TCRdb D assignment of TRBD2 cannot be verified. This CDR3 comprises 15 residues. Germline V gene sequence: CDR1 SGHVS, CDR2 FQNEAQ.

The chain combines TRBV7-9 with TRBJ2-1; TCRdb calls TRBD1, which cannot be checked without DNA. The CDR3 runs to 15 residues. Germline V gives CDR1 SEHNR, CDR2 FQNEAQ (reference sequence). This CDR3 is CASHSGGLAVYEQFF.

The rearrangement joins TRBV6-5 to TRBJ2-1. The length of the CDR3 is 13 residues. The germline CDR1 and CDR2 sequences are MNHEY and SVGAGI. CDR3: CASSYSVRNEQFF.

The CDR3 is CASSLSGQGAYEQYF. The rearrangement uses TRBV7-9 and TRBJ2-7; the TCRdb call, TRBD1, lacks DNA for checking. The CDR3 spans 15 residues. Germline CDR1 reads SEHNR; CDR2 reads FQNEAQ (reference sequence).

The rearrangement uses TRBV6-2 or TRBV6-3 and TRBJ2-1; as DNA is missing, the TRBD1 call by TCRdb cannot be tested. Germline-derived CDR1 and CDR2 are MNHEY and SVGEGT. The length of the CDR3 is 12 residues. The CDR3 reads CASSYGGDEQFF.

J is TRBJ1-1 and V is TRBV2. Per germline, CDR1 SNHLY and CDR2 FYNNEI. The CDR3 runs 14 residues. This CDR3 is CASSQGPMNTEAFF.

The chain joins TRBV27 to TRBJ2-7. The CDR3 is 14 residues long. Looked up from germline, CDR1 is MNHEY and CDR2 is SMNVEV (reference sequence). The CDR3 region is CASRSGSKLYEQYF.

V and J are TRBV19 and TRBJ2-1; the TCRdb call, TRBD2, lacks DNA for checking. Germline-derived CDR1 and CDR2 are LNHDA and SQIVND (reference sequence). The CDR3 is 16 amino acids. The CDR3 loop is CASSLFMPSGSYEQFF.

The rearrangement uses TRBV27 and TRBJ2-7. This CDR3 has 13 residues. CDR1 and CDR2 (germline): MNHEY, SMNVEV (reference sequence). CDR3 residues: CASSLAFAYEQYF.

The J gene is TRBJ2-7, the V gene TRBV20-1; TCRdb designates TRBD2, a call that cannot be tested without DNA. CDR1 is DFQATT and CDR2 is SNEGSKA in the germline V gene (reference sequence). CDR3 length equals 15 residues. The CDR3 loop reads CSASPGLAAFYEQYF.

The chain employs TRBV29-1 and TRBJ2-3; as DNA is missing, the TRBD1 call by TCRdb cannot be tested. The CDR3 contains 13 residues. Germline V gives CDR1 SQVTM, CDR2 ANQGSEA. This chain's CDR3 is CSVWLGATDTQYF.

The chain links TRBV7-8 to TRBJ2-1; TCRdb names TRBD2, which stays unverified in the absence of DNA. The CDR3 runs 20 residues. Germline V gives CDR1 SGHVS, CDR2 FQNEAQ. CDR3 amino acids: CASSPPTALAARLVYNEQFF.